This passage covers 15 T cell receptor beta chains from one sample sequenced in a study of blood T cells in healthy people across ages. A J-beta primer mix and a sample-barcoded 5' primer were used in a second PCR of roughly 6 to 11 cycles. TCRdb processed the 5' RACE reads anew with MiXCR; each CDR3 protein has one entry. The top ten clones hold approximately 3.7% of a sample with some 800,000 distinct CDR3 sequences, approximately 25% of them seen once. The same sample was also used in a study of T cells of mothers and their children.

Sequencing input: blood. Receptor source: a boy between 10 and 17 years old in good health.

The chain links TRBV6-5 to TRBJ2-5; no reliable D call. The J call may be wrong; the DNA end is better matched by TRBJ2-7. The CDR3 is 14 residues long. Per germline, CDR1 MNHEY and CDR2 SVGAGI. The CDR3 nucleotides read TGTGCCAGCAGTTACTCAAAGGGCCCCTACGAGCAGTACTTC. It codes for CASSYSKGPYEQYF.

This clonotype was seen only a few times. One junction end disagrees with the germline gene, perhaps due to a read error. The chain is built from TRBV20-1 and TRBJ2-7; 7 nucleotides align to TRBD2. CDR1 and CDR2 (germline): DFQATT, SNEGSKA (reference sequence). The CDR3 spans 15 residues. The CDR3 DNA follows: TGCAGTGCCCCTTTCTTACTGGGAGGGAACTACGAGCAGTGCTTC. Protein product: CSAPFLLGGNYEQCF.

The DNA of the CDR3 is TGTGCCAGCAGGCCTATCGGGCTTAATGAGCAGTTCTTC. Protein: CASRPIGLNEQFF. V usage is TRBV6-5 and J usage is TRBJ2-1; D is unclear. Trimming stripped 6 bases from V and 7 bases from J, with 13 bases between. The CDR3 spans 13 residues. Looked up from germline, CDR1 is MNHEY and CDR2 is SVGAGI.

The CDR3 reads CASSWDGYNEQFF. DNA of the CDR3: TGTGCCAGCAGTTGGGACGGTTACAATGAGCAGTTCTTC. The chain links TRBV6-5 to TRBJ2-1; D assignment may be TRBD1 or TRBD2 (5 bases each). The CDR3 is 13 amino acids. Germline V gene lookup returns CDR1 MNHEY and CDR2 SVGAGI. V dropped 4 bases and J dropped 4 bases, with 8 bases sitting between them.

This clonotype was observed a handful of times. The chain combines TRBV28 with TRBJ2-5, with 7 bases fitting TRBD1. Germline CDR1 reads MDHEN; CDR2 reads SYDVKM. CDR3 length equals 11 residues. V shed 6 bases and J 13 bases; nucleotides not matched to a gene: 8. CDR3 region: CASRRQGVRYF. The CDR3 DNA sequence: TGTGCCAGCAGAAGGCAGGGGGTTCGGTACTTC.

This clonotype was observed a single time. As DNA, the CDR3 is TGTGCCAGCAGCCAGACTAGCGGGGTCACAGATACGCAGTATTTT. This sequence encodes CASSQTSGVTDTQYF. V usage is TRBV3-1 and J usage is TRBJ2-3; 11 bases line up with TRBD2. The CDR3 is 15 amino acids. V was clipped by 3 bases and J by 2 bases; unmatched bases: 1. Per germline, CDR1 LGHDT and CDR2 YNNKEL (reference sequence).

This clonotype has more than one count but fewer than ten. The rearrangement uses TRBV28 and TRBJ2-7, with 8 bases that match TRBD1. The length of the CDR3 is 15 residues. The germline V gene has CDR1 MDHEN and CDR2 SYDVKM. With 7 bases clipped from V and 3 bases from J, the junction kept 11 bases outside the gene matches. The CDR3 is CASMTGVRKGYEQYF. CDR3 DNA sequence: TGTGCCAGCATGACAGGGGTTCGAAAGGGCTACGAGCAGTACTTC. The variable domain in full, with the rest retrieved from reference TRBV28 and TRBJ2-7, is DVKVTQSSRYLVKRTGEKVFLECVQDMDHENMFWYRQDPGLGLRLIYFSYDVKMKEKGDIPEGYSVSREKKERFSLILESASTNQTSMYLCASMTGVRKGYEQYFGPGTRLTVT.

This clonotype has just a few counts. The chain is built from TRBV5-1 and TRBJ2-3, with D hard to call. This CDR3 is 17 amino acids long. With 0 bases removed from V and 0 bases from J, the gap between germline ends came to 14 bases. Germline V lookup: CDR1 SGHRS, CDR2 YFSETQ. The CDR3 region has the DNA TGCGCCAGCAGCTTGGCCGTAATTGTCGGGAGCACAGATACGCAGTATTTT. This codes for CASSLAVIVGSTDTQYF.

This chain links TRBV6-5 with TRBJ1-6; TRBD1 might be the D (5 bases). Germline V CDR1 and CDR2: MNHEY, SVGAGI. V was cut by 6 bases and J by 8 bases, with 14 bases left in between. This CDR3 region has 14 residues. CDR3 loop: CASSPQQADSPLHF. CDR3 DNA sequence: TGTGCCAGCAGCCCCCAACAGGCAGATTCACCCCTCCACTTT.

The chain couples TRBV7-9 to TRBJ1-1; TRBD1 aligns across 7 bases. The germline V gene encodes CDR1 SEHNR and CDR2 FQNEAQ (reference sequence). Trimming cost V 5 bases and J 4 bases; bases outside gene matches: 4. The CDR3 extends over 13 amino acids. As DNA, the CDR3 is TGTGCCAGCAGCAAGCCAGGGGGCACTGAAGCTTTCTTT. Translating gives CASSKPGGTEAFF.

The chain has TRBV2 and TRBJ2-5, with D uncertain. The J call is uncertain, as TRBJ2-1 better fits the DNA end. Germline-derived CDR1 and CDR2 are SNHLY and FYNNEI. This CDR3 is 13 amino acids long. The CDR3 bases are TGTGCCAGCAGTGAGGGCGCCCTCAATGAGCAGTTCTTC. As protein: CASSEGALNEQFF.

The chain employs TRBV5-5 and TRBJ2-7, with D perhaps being TRBD1 or TRBD2 (5 bases each). The germline gives CDR1 SGHKS, CDR2 YYEKEE (reference sequence). The CDR3 is 16 amino acids. V lost 0 bases and J lost 0, with 13 bases in between. The CDR3 spells CASSLARAGSSYEQYF. CDR3 DNA sequence: TGTGCCAGCAGCTTGGCCCGAGCAGGGAGCTCCTACGAGCAGTACTTC.

This chain links TRBV4-3 with TRBJ1-2; D might be TRBD1 (6 bases). V was cut by 0 bases and J by 2 bases, with 13 bases left in between. CDR1 LGHNA and CDR2 YSLEER come from the germline V gene. The CDR3 length is 16 residues. This chain's CDR3 is CASSQDPRQANYGYTF. CDR3 nucleotides: TGCGCCAGCAGCCAAGATCCCCGACAGGCAAACTATGGCTACACCTTC.

The chain couples TRBV5-1 to TRBJ1-4, with no clear D. This CDR3 is 15 amino acids long. Germline lookup yields CDR1 SGHRS and CDR2 YFSETQ. V was trimmed by 2 bases and J by 4 bases, leaving 12 bases between them. The CDR3: CASSFQDGLNEKLFF. DNA of the CDR3: TGCGCCAGCAGCTTCCAAGATGGCCTTAATGAAAAACTGTTTTTT.

This chain connects TRBV7-9 to TRBJ2-1; 7 bases line up with TRBD1. This CDR3 region has 15 residues. Germline V CDR1 and CDR2: SEHNR, FQNEAQ (reference sequence). J gave up 7 bases and V 1 base, and 7 bases lay outside the gene matches. In nucleotides, the CDR3 is TGTGCCAGCAGCTTAGACAGGGGCCTTTTTAATGAGCAGTTCTTC. Residues: CASSLDRGLFNEQFF.